This TCR beta chain was recorded in a study of T cell responses to AZD1222 COVID-19 vaccine (dated by TCRdb to the early 2020s). For context, the study as a whole: TCR sequencing was performed for 230 to 250 trial participants, of whom some 200 were given two doses of AZD1222 and 26 were given two doses of MenACWY control vaccine. Trial participants were enrolled by age into 18-55, 56-69 and 70-plus year subgroups, with roughly 160, 29 and 62 TCR-sequenced participants respectively. Results the study describes overall, beyond this receptor: Participants were mostly white British and included more females than males, and it was suggested by the authors that clonal diversity may have been underestimated. After two AZD1222 doses, both the breadth and the depth of spike-specific TCRs were significantly higher than at day 0 and than in MenACWY recipients. In the small 56-69-year group, the increase in depth fell short of significance, most likely because of low power. The whole spike protein was spanned by vaccine-associated CD4 TCRs, and dominant responses were seen in regions 160-218 and 743-854. No day 14 peak-response samples were available, so repertoires were characterized only after the peak T cell response. Conclusions about previously exposed vaccinees are limited, since just six AZD1222 recipients were seropositive for SARS-CoV-2 at baseline. Reportedly, almost half of the unique spike-specific TCRs recognized epitopes lying outside the regions that are mutated in the B.1.351 and B.1.1.7 variants.

V is shortened by 4 bases, J by 0 bases, and the region joining them spans 26 bases. Per the germline V gene, MDHEN is the CDR1 and SYDVKM is the CDR2. The CDR3 runs 20 amino acids, cysteine and phenylalanine included. This entry keeps only the CDR3 DNA: 60 bases, framed from base 1. The time point label for this specimen denotes: about 28 days (+/-7) after the second vaccine dose. In light of the paper, this sample's treatment or condition label describes: meningococcal conjugate vaccine given as trial control. Vaccinee samples were obtained from the UK trials COV001 and COV002, which included a single-blind randomized controlled phase 2/3 trial of AZD1222 (ChAdOx1 nCoV-19) in healthy adults. Trial participant PBMC samples were collected at day 0 and day 28 after the second dose for TCRbeta chain sequencing. The CDR3 regions of human TCRbeta chains were analyzed by immunosequencing. Concerning the study's data processing: TCRs in the repertoires were matched against a reference library of SARS-CoV-2-specific TCRs that had been generated with the MIRA antigen-specificity platform. Breadth meant the fraction of unique TCRs that were SARS-CoV-2-associated, whereas depth meant the fraction of total T cells that were SARS-CoV-2-associated. Using the MIRA data, every spike-specific TCR was mapped to the spike region that the TCR reacted to and assigned to either a CD4 or a CD8 class. Log10-transformed breadth and depth values were compared by one-way ANOVA with Sidak's multiple comparisons tests. Sourced from immuneACCESS, this table was stored by TCRdb with only in-frame sequences that have V and J called. A share of the clones is absent; for the studies checked, an unresolved V gene accounts for under half, and the remainder has no known explanation. The D gene and trimming were derived from the DNA, and the V and J assignments and clone size from that table. This sample holds about 75,000 clones; more than 70% were observed only once. Clones ranked in the top ten supply 10% of the sample.

About this clone: The clone's antigen remains unknown. Base qualities are not recorded, but no much larger clone differs from it by a single base.

Sample: peripheral blood, taken 28 days after the second dose of the MenACWY control vaccine. This clonotype was obtained from an adult who received the MenACWY meningococcal vaccine as a control. The sequence joins TRBV28 to TRBJ2-3; TRBD1 is possibly the D segment (6 matching bases). The CDR3 amino acid sequence is: CASSSIRGEEINPSTDTQYF. The nucleotide sequence is TGTGCCAGCAGTTCGATCAGGGGAGAAGAGATTAATCCTAGCACAGATACGCAGTATTTT.